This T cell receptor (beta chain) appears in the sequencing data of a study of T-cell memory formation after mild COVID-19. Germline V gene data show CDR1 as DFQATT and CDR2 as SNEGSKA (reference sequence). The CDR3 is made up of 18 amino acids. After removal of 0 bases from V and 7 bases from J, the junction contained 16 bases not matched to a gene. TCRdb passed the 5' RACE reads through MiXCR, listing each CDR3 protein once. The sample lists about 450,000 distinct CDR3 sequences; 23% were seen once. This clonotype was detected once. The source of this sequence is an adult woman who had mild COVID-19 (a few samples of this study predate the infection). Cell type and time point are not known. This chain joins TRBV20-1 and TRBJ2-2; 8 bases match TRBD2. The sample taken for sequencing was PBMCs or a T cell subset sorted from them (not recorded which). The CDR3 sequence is CSARDSIAGGHNLGELFF. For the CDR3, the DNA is TGCAGTGCTAGAGATAGTATCGCGGGGGGTCATAATCTCGGGGAGCTGTTTTTT.